This T cell receptor beta chain was sequenced during a study of T-cell memory formation after mild COVID-19. Overall study context: Most TCR clusters belonged to a single donor. General observations from the study: Memory cells collected pre-infection included some clones that later responded, suggesting cross-reactive memory joined. Contracting clones, day 15 to 85, had balanced CD4/CD8, and later expanders favored CD4+.

The CDR3 consists of 14 residues. Losses at the gene ends were 6 bases for V and 1 base for J; bases not matched to a gene: 4. Germline V gene data show CDR1 as KGHSH and CDR2 as LQKENI. From 5'RACE with constant-segment primers came TCR alpha and TCR beta cDNA libraries that carried sample barcodes and UMIs. MiXCR was run by TCRdb on the 5' RACE reads, yielding one entry per CDR3 protein. This table has 150,000 to 200,000 distinct CDR3 sequences, roughly 18% appearing once. On this clonotype itself: Its antigen is unidentified.

The receptor's source is a man aged 18-30 years who had mild COVID-19 (a few samples of this study predate the infection). Cell type and time point are not known. Sequencing was done on a sample of PBMCs or a T cell subset sorted from them (not recorded which). The chain recombines TRBV18 with TRBJ2-3, with 7 bases matching TRBD1. For the CDR3, the DNA is TGTGCCAGCTCGGCCGGGACAGGCACAGATACGCAGTATTTT. Translated: CASSAGTGTDTQYF.